A selection of T cell receptor beta chains follows, all from one sample in a study of glioma-infiltrating T cells after dendritic cell vaccination. Using immunoSEQ multiplex PCR, the repertoire was profiled, and TCRdb retains in-frame clones only, with some absent. The table records tens of thousands of clones, approximately 83% of them present only once. The starting material was blood, obtained after dendritic cell vaccination. These receptors were collected from a human donor with glioblastoma. CDR3s include the opening cysteine and the closing phenylalanine or tryptophan. The D gene is left open where the match is weak. Rows may omit the clone size; those that give it use once, few, many or a size class.

TRBV6-6	.	.	TRBJ1-2	TGTGCCAGCAGTTACGATTCGGTCTATGGCTACACCTTC	CASSYDSVYGYTF
TRBV6-1	.	TRBD1	TRBJ1-6	TGTGCCAGCAGTTTAAGGACAGGGAGTGGATCACCCCTCCACTTT	CASSLRTGSGSPLHF
TRBV7-2	few	TRBD1	TRBJ2-7	TGTGCCAGCAGCCTAGGGGGCTCCGGGCGGACCGTCTCCTACGAGCAGTACTTC	CASSLGGSGRTVSYEQYF
TRBV30	.	.	TRBJ1-2	TGTGCTCAGGGTAGGGGATGGTATGGCTACACCTTC	CAQGRGWYGYTF
TRBV10-1	once	TRBD2	TRBJ2-5	TGCGCCAGCAGTGGCGGGATAGCGGGGGGGCTCGAGACCCAGTACTTC	CASSGGIAGGLETQYF
TRBV27	.	TRBD2	TRBJ2-5	TGTGCCAGCAGTTTAGGCGGGGGGGCCAGGGAGACCCAGTACTTC	CASSLGGGARETQYF
TRBV4-2	.	.	TRBJ2-7	TGTGCCAGCAGCCAAGATGGAGTCCCTAGCGACGAGCAGTACTTC	CASSQDGVPSDEQYF
TRBV5-4	.	TRBD1	TRBJ1-2	TGTGCCAGCAGTTACAGGGGGCGCCCGAATGGCTACACCTTC	CASSYRGRPNGYTF
TRBV19	.	.	TRBJ1-1	TGTGCCAGTAGTATCGACATAGGGGCTGACACTGAAGCTTTCTTT	CASSIDIGADTEAFF
TRBV30	.	TRBD1	TRBJ2-7	TGTGCCTGGAGCCGGACAGGCGCACCTATATACGAGCAGTACTTC	CAWSRTGAPIYEQYF
TRBV27	.	TRBD2	TRBJ2-3	TGTGCCAGCAGTCCGGGGGGGCCTACAGATACGCAGTATTTT	CASSPGGPTDTQYF
TRBV5-4	.	.	TRBJ2-1	TGTGCCAGCAGCTTTGACAGGCAGTGGGGTGAGCAGTTCTTC	CASSFDRQWGEQFF
TRBV6-5	.	TRBD1	TRBJ1-6	TGTGCCAGCAGTTACAGGACAGGATTACCCCTCCACTTT	CASSYRTGLPLHF
TRBV14	.	TRBD1	TRBJ2-7	TGTGCCAGCAGCCAGGACAGGGTAGGCGAGCAGTACTTC	CASSQDRVGEQYF
TRBV5-1	.	TRBD1	TRBJ2-1	TGCGCCAGCAGCAAGGAAAACAGGGGGCTTTACAATGAGCAGTTCTTC	CASSKENRGLYNEQFF
TRBV10-3	.	TRBD2	TRBJ2-5	TGTGCCATCAGTGAGGGTCTAGCGGGGCCCCCGGAGACCCAGTACTTC	CAISEGLAGPPETQYF
TRBV10-3	few	.	TRBJ1-3	TGTGCCATCAGGGCCCGGGCTGGAAACACCATATATTTT	CAIRARAGNTIYF
TRBV19	.	.	TRBJ2-2	TGTGCCAGTAAGGGGGGGCCCGGGGAGCTGTTTTTT	CASKGGPGELFF
TRBV10-3	.	.	TRBJ2-7	TGTGCCATCAGTGGGACTGCGGGACAGAGGCGATACGAGCAGTACTTC	CAISGTAGQRRYEQYF
TRBV4-1	.	TRBD1	TRBJ1-1	TGCGCCAGCAGCCAAGGACAGGGGGCGAACACTGAAGCTTTCTTT	CASSQGQGANTEAFF
TRBV10-1	.	TRBD1	TRBJ2-7	TGCGCCAGCAGTGAAGGGACAGGATACTACGAGCAGTACTTC	CASSEGTGYYEQYF
TRBV7-2	.	.	TRBJ2-7	TGTGCCAGCAGCTTAGTTGGGACAACCGACTACGAGCAGTACTTC	CASSLVGTTDYEQYF
TRBV19	.	.	TRBJ1-4	TGTGCCAGTAGTATAGCGACAGTGAGTGAAAAACTGTTTTTT	CASSIATVSEKLFF
TRBV28	.	TRBD1	TRBJ1-5	TGTGCCAGCAGTCCCCTGGGGACAGGGGCTAGTCAGCCCCAGCATTTT	CASSPLGTGASQPQHF
TRBV7-3	.	TRBD2	TRBJ2-1	TGTGCCAGCAGCTTAACCCTCCCAACTAGCGGGGGGGCCCCCGAGCAGTTCTTC	CASSLTLPTSGGAPEQFF
TRBV6-1	.	.	TRBJ2-2	TGTGCCAGCAGTGAATACGAGACCGGGGAGCTGTTTTTT	CASSEYETGELFF
TRBV5-1	.	.	TRBJ2-7	TGCGCCAGCAGCCCCATTTGGGGGGGCGATAACTACGAGCAGTACTTC	CASSPIWGGDNYEQYF
TRBV4-3	.	.	TRBJ2-7	TGCGCCAGCAGCCAAGATAAACGAATCTACTACGAGCAGTACTTC	CASSQDKRIYYEQYF
TRBV2	.	.	TRBJ2-7	TGTGCCAGCAGTGGACAGAACTCCTACGAGCAGTACTTC	CASSGQNSYEQYF
TRBV13	.	TRBD1	TRBJ2-7	TGTGCCAGCAGCGGGACAGGGTTCTACGAGCAGTACTTC	CASSGTGFYEQYF
TRBV7-9	.	TRBD1	TRBJ1-5	TGTGCCAGCAGCTGGGGACAGGAACTTCAGCCCCAGCATTTT	CASSWGQELQPQHF
TRBV30	once	TRBD1	TRBJ1-1	TGTGCCGGACAGGGACCGACGAACACTGAAGCTTTCTTT	CAGQGPTNTEAFF
TRBV4-3	.	TRBD1	TRBJ1-2	TGCGCCAGCAGTATCGGACAGGGAGGGCCCCACTACACCTTC	CASSIGQGGPHYTF
TRBV18	.	TRBD1	TRBJ2-7	TGTGCCAGCTCACAGGGACAGAGACAGGGGGAGCAGTACTTC	CASSQGQRQGEQYF
TRBV5-1	.	TRBD1	TRBJ2-2	TGCGCCAGCAGCCCGACAGGGGCCGGGGAGCTGTTTTTT	CASSPTGAGELFF
TRBV7-6	.	TRBD2	TRBJ2-4	TGTGCCAGCAGTCCGACGGGAGGAGACATTCAGTACTTC	CASSPTGGDIQYF
TRBV5-5	.	.	TRBJ2-3	TGTGCCAGCAGCCAGATCACAGATACGCAGTATTTT	CASSQITDTQYF
TRBV7-2	once	.	TRBJ1-2	TGTGCCAGCAGCTGGAGCGGGTCCGGGGCAGGCTACACCTTC	CASSWSGSGAGYTF
TRBV4-1	once	TRBD1	TRBJ1-2	TGCGCCAGCAGCCAAGCGGTACAGGGGACCTATGGCTACACCTTC	CASSQAVQGTYGYTF
TRBV5-1	.	.	TRBJ2-1	TGCGCCAGCACAGCTAGCCGAAATTACAATGAGCAGTTCTTC	CASTASRNYNEQFF
TRBV19	.	TRBD1	TRBJ1-2	TGTGCCAGTAGATGGGGTCGACAGGGCACTAACTATGGCTACACCTTC	CASRWGRQGTNYGYTF
TRBV19	.	.	TRBJ2-5	TGTGCCAGTAGTAAAGTCGGGGGAGCCACCCCAAGAGAGACCCAGTACTTC	CASSKVGGATPRETQYF
TRBV28	few	.	TRBJ1-3	TGTGCCAGCAGTGTTGTGGGGGGGACGGGAAACACCATATATTTT	CASSVVGGTGNTIYF
TRBV4-1	.	TRBD1	TRBJ1-4	TGCGCCAGCAGCCAGGGACAGGGGCCATTACCTTATAATGAAAAACTGTTTTTT	CASSQGQGPLPYNEKLFF
TRBV25-1	.	.	TRBJ1-2	TGTGCCAGCAGTGAATTCCAGGACTACACCTTC	CASSEFQDYTF
TRBV5-4	.	TRBD2	TRBJ2-3	TGTGCCAGCAGCTCCGCTAGCGGGGTAGGGGTTACGCAGTATTTT	CASSSASGVGVTQYF
TRBV7-9	.	TRBD1	TRBJ2-1	TGTGCCAGCAGCCTCGGGACAGGGAGTTTAAGGAATGAGCAGTTCTTC	CASSLGTGSLRNEQFF
TRBV6-1	.	.	TRBJ2-7	TGTGCCAGCAGTGAACAGGGCTCCTCCTACGAGCAGTACTTC	CASSEQGSSYEQYF
TRBV30	.	.	TRBJ1-4	TGTGCCTGGAGCGGGGGCGGGGGCCCTAATGAAAAACTGTTTTTT	CAWSGGGGPNEKLFF
TRBV19	.	.	TRBJ1-1	TGTGCCAGTAGCCAAGGAGGGGCTGAAGCTTTCTTT	CASSQGGAEAFF
TRBV18	.	TRBD1	TRBJ1-6	TGTGCCAGCTCACTCGGACAGGGGAACTCACCCCTCCACTTT	CASSLGQGNSPLHF
TRBV27	.	.	TRBJ1-1	TGTGCCTGCGGGGGAGCGATGAACATTGAAGCTTTCTTT	CACGGAMNIEAFF
TRBV29-1	.	.	TRBJ2-6	TGCAGCGTTGAGGAGCAGGGCGGTGGGGCCAACGTCCTGACTTTC	CSVEEQGGGANVLTF
TRBV7-8	once	TRBD2	TRBJ2-1	TGTGCCAGCACCGGACTAGCGGGCAATGAGCAGTTCTTC	CASTGLAGNEQFF
TRBV4-1	.	.	TRBJ1-5	TGCGCCAGCAGCCAAGATCAGGACAGCGGCTTTCGGCCCCAGCATTTT	CASSQDQDSGFRPQHF